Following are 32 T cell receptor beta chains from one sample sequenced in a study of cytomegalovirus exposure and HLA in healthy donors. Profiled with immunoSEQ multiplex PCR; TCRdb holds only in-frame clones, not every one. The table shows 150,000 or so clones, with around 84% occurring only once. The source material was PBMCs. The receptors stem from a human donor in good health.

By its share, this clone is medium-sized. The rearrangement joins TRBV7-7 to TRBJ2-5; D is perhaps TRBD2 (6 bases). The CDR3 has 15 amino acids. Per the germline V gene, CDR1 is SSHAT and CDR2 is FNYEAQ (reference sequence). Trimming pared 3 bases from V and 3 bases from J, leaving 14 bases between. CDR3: CASSLGGEVEETQYF. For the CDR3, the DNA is TGTGCCAGCAGCTTGGGGGGAGAGGTTGAAGAGACCCAGTACTTC.

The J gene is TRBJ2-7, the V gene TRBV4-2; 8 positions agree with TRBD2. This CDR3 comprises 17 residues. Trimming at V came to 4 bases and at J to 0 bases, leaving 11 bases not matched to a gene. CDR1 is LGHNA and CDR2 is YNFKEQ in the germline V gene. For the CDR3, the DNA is TGTGCCAGCAGCCTAAGTTCGGCGGGGGGCGCCTCCTACGAGCAGTACTTC. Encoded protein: CASSLSSAGGASYEQYF.

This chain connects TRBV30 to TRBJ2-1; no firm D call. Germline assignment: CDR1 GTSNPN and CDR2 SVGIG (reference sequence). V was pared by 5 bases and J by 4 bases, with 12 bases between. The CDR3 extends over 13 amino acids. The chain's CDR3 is CAWSTHSYNEQFF. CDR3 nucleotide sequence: TGTGCCTGGTCTACGCACAGTTACAATGAGCAGTTCTTC.

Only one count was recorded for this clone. The CDR3 protein is CASSLVGGLRSTDTQYF. The DNA for the CDR3 is TGTGCCAGCAGCTTAGTCGGGGGGCTTAGAAGCACAGATACGCAGTATTTT. The chain links TRBV13 to TRBJ2-3; tentatively, D is TRBD2 (7 bases). Germline CDR1 is PRHDT and CDR2 is FYEKMQ (reference sequence). V gave up 1 base and J gave up 0 bases, with 14 bases separating them. This CDR3 region has 17 residues. The whole variable domain, remainder taken from reference TRBV13 and TRBJ2-3, is AAGVIQSPRHLIKEKRETATLKCYPIPRHDTVYWYQQGPGQDPQFLISFYEKMQSDKGSIPDRFSAQQFSDYHSELNMSSLELGDSALYFCASSLVGGLRSTDTQYFGPGTRLTVL.

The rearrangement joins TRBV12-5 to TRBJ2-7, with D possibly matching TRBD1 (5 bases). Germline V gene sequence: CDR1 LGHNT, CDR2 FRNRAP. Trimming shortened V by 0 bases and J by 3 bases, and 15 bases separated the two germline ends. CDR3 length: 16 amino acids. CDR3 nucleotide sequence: TGTGCTAGTGGTTTGGTACGGTTTCAGGACAACTACGAGCAGTACTTC. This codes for CASGLVRFQDNYEQYF.

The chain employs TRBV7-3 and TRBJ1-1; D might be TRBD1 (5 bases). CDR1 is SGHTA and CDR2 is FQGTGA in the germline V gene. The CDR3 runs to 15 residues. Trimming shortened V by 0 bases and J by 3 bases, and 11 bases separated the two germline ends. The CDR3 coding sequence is TGTGCCAGCAGCTTAACGAAAAGGGGATACACTGAAGCTTTCTTT. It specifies CASSLTKRGYTEAFF.

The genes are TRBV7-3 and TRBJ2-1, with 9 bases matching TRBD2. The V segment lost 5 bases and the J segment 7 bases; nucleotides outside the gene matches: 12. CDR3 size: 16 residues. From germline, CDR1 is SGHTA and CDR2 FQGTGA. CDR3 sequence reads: CASSQPGGRALNEQFF. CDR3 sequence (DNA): TGTGCCAGCAGCCAGCCGGGCGGGAGGGCCCTTAATGAGCAGTTCTTC.

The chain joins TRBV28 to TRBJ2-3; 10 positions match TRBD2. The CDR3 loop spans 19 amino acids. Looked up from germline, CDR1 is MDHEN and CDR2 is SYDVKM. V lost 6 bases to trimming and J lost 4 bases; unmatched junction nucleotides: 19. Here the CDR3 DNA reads TGTGCCAGCAGCTTACAGAAGGCGGGGGCTAGCGGGAGAGCAGATACGCAGTATTTT. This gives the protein CASSLQKAGASGRADTQYF.

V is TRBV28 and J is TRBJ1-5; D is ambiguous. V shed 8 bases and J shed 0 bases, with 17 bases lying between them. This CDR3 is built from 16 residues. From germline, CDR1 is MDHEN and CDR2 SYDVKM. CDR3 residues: CASLVGGANSNQPQHF. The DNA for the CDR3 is TGTGCCAGCCTGGTAGGAGGAGCCAATAGCAATCAGCCCCAGCATTTT.

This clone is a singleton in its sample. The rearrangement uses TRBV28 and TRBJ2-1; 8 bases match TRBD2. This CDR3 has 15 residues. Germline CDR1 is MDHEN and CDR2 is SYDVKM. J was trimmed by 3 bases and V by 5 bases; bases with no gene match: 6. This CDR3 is CASSHPLAGYNEQFF. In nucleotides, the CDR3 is TGTGCCAGCAGTCACCCTCTAGCGGGCTACAATGAGCAGTTCTTC.

Written as DNA, the CDR3 is TGTGCCAGCAGCTTAGAGGACAGGGGGAACACTGAAGCTTTCTTT. Residues: CASSLEDRGNTEAFF. The chain couples TRBV5-4 to TRBJ1-1; 9 bases are shared with TRBD1. This CDR3 spans 15 amino acids. The germline CDR1 and CDR2 sequences are SGHNT and YYREEE (reference sequence). J lost 1 base, V lost 2 bases, and 3 bases had no gene match.

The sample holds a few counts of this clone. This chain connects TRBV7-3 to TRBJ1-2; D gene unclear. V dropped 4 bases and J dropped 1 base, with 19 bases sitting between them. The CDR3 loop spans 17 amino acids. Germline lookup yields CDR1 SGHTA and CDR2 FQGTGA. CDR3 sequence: CASSSDTHSLSNYGYTF. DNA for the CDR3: TGTGCCAGCAGCTCCGACACTCACTCGTTAAGTAACTATGGCTACACCTTC.

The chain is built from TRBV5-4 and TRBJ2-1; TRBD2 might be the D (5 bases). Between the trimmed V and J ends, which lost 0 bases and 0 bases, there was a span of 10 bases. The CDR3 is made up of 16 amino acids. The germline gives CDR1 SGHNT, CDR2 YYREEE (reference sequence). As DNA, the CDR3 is TGTGCCAGCAGCTTGGGAAGCGGAGGCTCCTACAATGAGCAGTTCTTC. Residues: CASSLGSGGSYNEQFF.

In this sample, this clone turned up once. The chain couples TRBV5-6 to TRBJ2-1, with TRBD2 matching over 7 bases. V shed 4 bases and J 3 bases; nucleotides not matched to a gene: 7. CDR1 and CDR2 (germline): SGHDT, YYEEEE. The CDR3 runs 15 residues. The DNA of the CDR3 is TGTGCCAGCAGCCCTGACTGGGGGGGCTACAATGAGCAGTTCTTC. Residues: CASSPDWGGYNEQFF. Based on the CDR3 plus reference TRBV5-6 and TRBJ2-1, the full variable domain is DAGVTQSPTHLIKTRGQQVTLRCSPKSGHDTVSWYQQALGQGPQFIFQYYEEEERQRGNFPDRFSGHQFPNYSSELNVNALLLGDSALYLCASSPDWGGYNEQFFGPGTRLTVL.

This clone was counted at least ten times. CDR3 nucleotides: TGTGCCAGCAGCTTTAGAGGGGGCAAATCCTACGAGCAGTACTTC. This sequence encodes CASSFRGGKSYEQYF. The chain combines TRBV5-6 with TRBJ2-7; 7 bases line up with TRBD1. CDR1 and CDR2 from the germline V gene are SGHDT and YYEEEE. V dropped 2 bases and J dropped 1; count of bases not matched to a gene: 6. This CDR3 comprises 15 residues.

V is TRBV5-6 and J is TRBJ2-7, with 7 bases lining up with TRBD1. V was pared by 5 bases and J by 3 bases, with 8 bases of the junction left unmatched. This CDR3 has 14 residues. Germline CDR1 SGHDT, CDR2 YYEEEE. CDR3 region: CASSRRQGVYEQYF. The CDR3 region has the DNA TGTGCCAGCAGTCGCCGACAGGGAGTCTACGAGCAGTACTTC. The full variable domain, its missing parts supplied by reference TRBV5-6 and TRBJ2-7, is DAGVTQSPTHLIKTRGQQVTLRCSPKSGHDTVSWYQQALGQGPQFIFQYYEEEERQRGNFPDRFSGHQFPNYSSELNVNALLLGDSALYLCASSRRQGVYEQYFGPGTRLTVT.

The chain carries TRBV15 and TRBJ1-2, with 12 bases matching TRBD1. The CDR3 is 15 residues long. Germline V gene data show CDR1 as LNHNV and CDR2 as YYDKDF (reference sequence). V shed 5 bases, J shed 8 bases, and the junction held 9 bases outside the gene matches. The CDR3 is CATSGTGGAERGYTF. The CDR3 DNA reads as TGTGCCACCAGCGGGACAGGGGGCGCTGAACGGGGCTACACCTTC.

The CDR3 here is CASSLGQVNTEAFF. The CDR3 DNA reads as TGTGCCAGCAGCCTAGGACAGGTGAACACTGAAGCTTTCTTT. V and J are TRBV6-6 and TRBJ1-1; 7 bases agree with TRBD1. CDR1 MNHNY and CDR2 SVGAGI come from the germline V gene (reference sequence). Trimming removed 6 bases from V and 0 bases from J; junction bases left unmatched: 4. This CDR3 region has 14 residues.

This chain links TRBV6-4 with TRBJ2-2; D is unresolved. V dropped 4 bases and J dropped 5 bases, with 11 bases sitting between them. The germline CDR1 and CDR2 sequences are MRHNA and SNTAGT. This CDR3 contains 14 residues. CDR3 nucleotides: TGTGCCAGCAGTGTTATGAGAGAGACCGGGGAGCTGTTTTTT. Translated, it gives CASSVMRETGELFF.

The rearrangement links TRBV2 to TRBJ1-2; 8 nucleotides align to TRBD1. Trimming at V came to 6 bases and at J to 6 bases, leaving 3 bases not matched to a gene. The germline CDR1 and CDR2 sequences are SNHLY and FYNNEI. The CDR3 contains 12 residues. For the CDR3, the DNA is TGTGCCAGCAGACAGGGGGGGAATGGCTACACCTTC. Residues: CASRQGGNGYTF.

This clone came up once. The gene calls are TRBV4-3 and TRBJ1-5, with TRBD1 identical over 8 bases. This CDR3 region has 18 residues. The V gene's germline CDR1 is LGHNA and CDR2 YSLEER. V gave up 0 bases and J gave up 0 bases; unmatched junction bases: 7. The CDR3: CASSQEDRALYSNQPQHF. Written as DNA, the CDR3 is TGCGCCAGCAGCCAAGAGGACAGGGCCCTCTATAGCAATCAGCCCCAGCATTTT.

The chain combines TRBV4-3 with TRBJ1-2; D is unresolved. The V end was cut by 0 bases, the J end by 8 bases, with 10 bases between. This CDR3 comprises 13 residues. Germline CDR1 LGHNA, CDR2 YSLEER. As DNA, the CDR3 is TGCGCCAGCAGCCAAGATCGAGGGAACGGCTACACCTTC. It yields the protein CASSQDRGNGYTF.

This CDR3 is CASSPRQGAYTEAFF. CDR3 nucleotides: TGTGCCAGCAGCCCTCGACAGGGGGCTTACACTGAAGCTTTCTTT. The chain is built from TRBV7-2 and TRBJ1-1, with TRBD1 matching over 10 bases. The CDR3 runs 15 residues. CDR1 is SGHTA, CDR2 FQGNSA, per germline. J gave up 3 bases and V 5 bases, and 6 bases lay outside the gene matches.

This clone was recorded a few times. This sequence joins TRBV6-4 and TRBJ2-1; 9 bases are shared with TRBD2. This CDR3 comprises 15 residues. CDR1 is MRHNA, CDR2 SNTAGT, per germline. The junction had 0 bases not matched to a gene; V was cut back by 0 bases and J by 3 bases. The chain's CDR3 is CASSDSSGSYNEQFF. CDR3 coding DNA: TGTGCCAGCAGTGACTCTAGCGGGAGCTACAATGAGCAGTTCTTC.

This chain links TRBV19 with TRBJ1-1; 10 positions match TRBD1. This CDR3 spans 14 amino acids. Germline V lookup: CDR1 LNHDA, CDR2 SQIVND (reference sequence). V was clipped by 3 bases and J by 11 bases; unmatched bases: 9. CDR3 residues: CASSITGTGDSAFF. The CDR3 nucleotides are TGTGCCAGTAGTATCACCGGGACAGGGGATTCGGCTTTCTTT.

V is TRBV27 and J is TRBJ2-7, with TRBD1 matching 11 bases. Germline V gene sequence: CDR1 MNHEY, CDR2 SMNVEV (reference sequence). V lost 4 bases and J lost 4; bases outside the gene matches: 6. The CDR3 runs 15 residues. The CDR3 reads CASSSTGTGGYEQYF. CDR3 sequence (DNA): TGTGCCAGCAGTTCGACCGGGACAGGGGGATACGAGCAGTACTTC.

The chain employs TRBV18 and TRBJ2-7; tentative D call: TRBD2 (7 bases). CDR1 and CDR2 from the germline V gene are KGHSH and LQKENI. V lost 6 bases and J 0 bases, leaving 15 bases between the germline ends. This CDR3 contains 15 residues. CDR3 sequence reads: CASSPGGDLSYEQYF. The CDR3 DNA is TGTGCCAGCTCTCCGGGGGGCGACCTCTCCTACGAGCAGTACTTC.

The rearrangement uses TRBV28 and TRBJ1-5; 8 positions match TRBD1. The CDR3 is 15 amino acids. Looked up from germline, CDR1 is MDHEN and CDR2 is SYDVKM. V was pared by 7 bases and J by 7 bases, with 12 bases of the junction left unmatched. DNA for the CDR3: TGTGCCAGCACCCAGACAGGGGTGGCAGGACAGCCCCAGCATTTT. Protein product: CASTQTGVAGQPQHF.

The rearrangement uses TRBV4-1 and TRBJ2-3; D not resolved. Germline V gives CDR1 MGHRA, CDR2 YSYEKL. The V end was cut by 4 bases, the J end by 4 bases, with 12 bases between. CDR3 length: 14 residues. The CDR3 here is CASSPIVVSDTQYF. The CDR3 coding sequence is TGCGCCAGCAGCCCTATAGTAGTGTCAGATACGCAGTATTTT.

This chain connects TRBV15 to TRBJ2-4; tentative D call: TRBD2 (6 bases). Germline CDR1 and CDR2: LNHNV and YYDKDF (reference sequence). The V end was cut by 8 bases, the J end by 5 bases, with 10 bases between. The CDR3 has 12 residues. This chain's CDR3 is CATDSGENIQYF. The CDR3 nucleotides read TGTGCCACCGATTCGGGAGAAAACATTCAGTACTTC.

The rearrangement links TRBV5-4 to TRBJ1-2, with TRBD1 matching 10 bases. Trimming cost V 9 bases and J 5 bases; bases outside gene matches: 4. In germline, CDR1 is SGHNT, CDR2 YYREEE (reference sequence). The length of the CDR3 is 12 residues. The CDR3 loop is CAIPGQGYGYTF. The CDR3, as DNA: TGTGCCATCCCGGGACAGGGGTATGGCTACACCTTC. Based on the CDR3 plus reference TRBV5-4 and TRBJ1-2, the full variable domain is ETGVTQSPTHLIKTRGQQVTLRCSSQSGHNTVSWYQQALGQGPQFIFQYYREEENGRGNFPPRFSGLQFPNYSSELNVNALELDDSALYLCAIPGQGYGYTFGSGTRLTVV.

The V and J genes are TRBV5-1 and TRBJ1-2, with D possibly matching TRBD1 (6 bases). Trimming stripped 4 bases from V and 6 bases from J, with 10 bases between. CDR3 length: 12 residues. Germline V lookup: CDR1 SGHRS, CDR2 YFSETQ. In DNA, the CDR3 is TGCGCCAGCAGCGTCGGACAGAATGGCTACACCTTC. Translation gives CASSVGQNGYTF.